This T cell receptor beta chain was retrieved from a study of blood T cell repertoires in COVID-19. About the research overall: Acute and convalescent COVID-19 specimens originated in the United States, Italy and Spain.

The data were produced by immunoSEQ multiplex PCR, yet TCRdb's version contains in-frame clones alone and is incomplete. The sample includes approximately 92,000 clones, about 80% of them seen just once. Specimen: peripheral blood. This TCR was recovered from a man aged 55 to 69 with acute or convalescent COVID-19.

CDR3 DNA: TGTGCCAGCAGCCAGGACAGGCAGGACACTGAAGCTTTCTTT. This encodes CASSQDRQDTEAFF. V gene TRBV4-2 combines with J gene TRBJ1-1, with TRBD1 matching over 7 bases. V lost 3 bases, J lost 3 bases, and 4 bases stayed unmatched. This CDR3 region has 14 residues. Germline V CDR1 and CDR2: LGHNA, YNFKEQ.